This entry lists 28 T cell receptor beta chains sequenced from one sample in a study of regulatory T cells in long-lasting Graves disease. The sample's time point: persistent/refractory GD, antithyroid drugs over 5 years with positive TRAb. The TCR library was prepared using RNA isolated from PBMCs. To make TCR beta libraries, researchers used iRepertoire HTBI primers and Arm-PCR of CDR3 regions. MiXCR was run by TCRdb on the multiplex PCR reads, yielding one entry per CDR3 protein. The table lists 300,000 to 400,000 distinct CDR3 sequences, about 20% of them singletons. Sequencing was performed on peripheral blood mononuclear cells (PBMCs), taken when the disease was refractory, from a patient treated with antithyroid drugs. Every receptor here comes from a female donor with Graves disease.

This clonotype appeared many times. The chain has TRBV11-2 and TRBJ2-7; 8 bases match TRBD1. This CDR3 has 16 residues. CDR1 and CDR2 (germline): SGHAT, FQNNGV. The V and J ends lost 6 bases and 0 bases, in that order; junction bases with no gene match: 10. The CDR3 spells CASRLWSGQGSYEQYF. CDR3 sequence (DNA): TGTGCCAGCAGACTTTGGTCTGGACAGGGCTCCTACGAGCAGTACTTC. The full variable domain, in which reference TRBV11-2 and TRBJ2-7 provide the parts outside the CDR3, is EAGVAQSPRYKIIEKRQSVAFWCNPISGHATLYWYQQILGQGPKLLIQFQNNGVVDDSQLPKDRFSAERLKGVDSTLKIQPAKLEDSAVYLCASRLWSGQGSYEQYFGPGTRLTVT.

This clonotype was counted a few times. The CDR3 spells CASSIVGRLQNQPQHF. The DNA for the CDR3 is TGTGCCAGTAGTATAGTGGGGAGATTGCAGAATCAGCCCCAGCATTTT. This chain joins TRBV19 and TRBJ1-5, with unresolved D. The CDR3 length is 16 residues. V lost 1 base and J lost 4, with 14 bases in between. Germline values: CDR1 LNHDA, CDR2 SQIVND (reference sequence).

This clonotype was seen ten or more times. The chain has TRBV15 and TRBJ1-5, with 8 bases that match TRBD1. CDR1 is LNHNV, CDR2 YYDKDF, per germline (reference sequence). CDR3 length equals 15 residues. With V trimmed by 3 bases and J by 5 bases, 6 bases remained unmatched. The CDR3 loop is CATSSRDRQDQPQHF. The CDR3 DNA follows: TGTGCCACCAGCAGCCGGGACAGGCAAGATCAGCCCCAGCATTTT.

This clonotype was detected only a few times. The chain combines TRBV11-2 with TRBJ2-3; D is unresolved. The CDR3 is 13 amino acids. Deletions cut 3 bases from V and 6 bases from J, with 10 bases between. The V gene's germline CDR1 is SGHAT and CDR2 FQNNGV. The CDR3 DNA reads as TGTGCCAGCAGCTTCAGATTGGTGGATACGCAGTATTTT. Its protein is CASSFRLVDTQYF.

Concerning this clonotype: This may be a read error, as it is one base from a much larger clone. The chain couples TRBV10-3 to TRBJ1-5; a weak D match, TRBD1 (5 bases). CDR3 size: 13 residues. CDR1 is ENHRY, CDR2 SYGVKD, per germline. The DNA for the CDR3 is TGTGCCGTCAGTGAGGGGTTGGGACAGCCCCAGCATTTT. Residues: CAVSEGLGQPQHF.

Points on this clonotype: One base away lies a much larger clone, so this may be a sequencing read error. The chain combines TRBV12-3 or TRBV12-4 with TRBJ2-2; TRBD2 matches 11 bases. CDR3 size: 15 residues. The CDR3 region has the DNA TGTGTCAGCAGTTTGGTTAGCGGGGGGGCCGGGGAGCTGTTTTTT. It yields the protein CVSSLVSGGAGELFF.

This clonotype was seen more than once but under ten times. One end of the junction fails to match germline, which may point to a read error. The chain recombines TRBV5-1 with TRBJ1-4, with 8 positions matching TRBD1. The germline CDR1 and CDR2 sequences are SGHRS and YFSETQ. The CDR3 loop spans 14 amino acids. This chain's CDR3 is CASRLDREDEKLFF. CDR3 nucleotide sequence: TGCGCCAGCAGGTTGGACAGGGAGGATGAAAAACTGTTTTTT. The variable domain in full, with the rest retrieved from reference TRBV5-1 and TRBJ1-4, is KAGVTQTPRYLIKTRGQQVTLSCSPISGHRSVSWYQQTPGQGLQFLFEYFSETQRNKGNFPGRFSGRQFSNSRSEMNVSTLELGDSALYLCASRLDREDEKLFFGSGTQLSVL.

This clonotype has only a few counts. The rearrangement joins TRBV6-6 to TRBJ2-1, with D tentatively TRBD1 (5 bases). The V gene lost 0 bases and the J gene lost 12 bases, with 12 bases spanning the gap. The germline V gene encodes CDR1 MNHNY and CDR2 SVGAGI (reference sequence). The CDR3 contains 13 residues. The CDR3 is CASSYSFGQGQFF. The CDR3 DNA follows: TGTGCCAGCAGTTACTCCTTCGGACAAGGGCAGTTCTTC.

In its sample, this clonotype was seen a few times. DNA of the CDR3: TGTGCCAGCAGCTTCGTGACAGGGGTCCACGAGCAGTACTTC. Translated: CASSFVTGVHEQYF. V is TRBV13 and J is TRBJ2-7, with 8 bases lining up with TRBD1. V gave up 3 bases and J gave up 5 bases; unmatched junction bases: 6. The germline CDR1 and CDR2 sequences are PRHDT and FYEKMQ (reference sequence). The CDR3 covers 14 residues.

V and J are TRBV19 and TRBJ2-2; no clear D. The CDR3 totals 15 residues. Germline assignment: CDR1 LNHDA and CDR2 SQIVND (reference sequence). Trimming cost V 1 base and J 1 base, with 7 bases left between them. CDR3 bases: TGTGCCAGTAGTATAGGTTTCAGGAACACCGGGGAGCTGTTTTTT. Protein: CASSIGFRNTGELFF.

This chain links TRBV7-9 with TRBJ2-6; TRBD1 matches at 8 bases. CDR3 size: 19 residues. With V trimmed by 5 bases and J by 0 bases, 12 bases remained unmatched. Germline CDR1 and CDR2: SEHNR and FQNEAQ (reference sequence). CDR3 region: CASSPSARGRPSGANVLTF. The DNA for the CDR3 is TGTGCCAGCAGCCCTTCAGCCAGGGGGCGGCCCTCTGGGGCCAACGTCCTGACTTTC.

Comments on this clonotype: A much bigger clone sits one base away, suggesting this may be a read error. CDR3 sequence: CASSPGLAVPYEQYF. Here the CDR3 DNA reads TGTGCCAGCAGCCCCGGACTAGCGGTTCCCTACGAGCAGTACTTC. The V gene is TRBV28, the J gene TRBJ2-7, with 10 bases that match TRBD2. CDR3 length equals 15 residues. The V gene's germline CDR1 is MDHEN and CDR2 SYDVKM. Germline trimming cut 6 bases from V and 2 bases from J; bases unmatched to any gene: 7.

The chain combines TRBV19 with TRBJ1-3, with D tentatively TRBD1 (5 bases). V lost 2 bases and J lost 4, with 9 bases in between. CDR1 is LNHDA, CDR2 SQIVND, per germline (reference sequence). The CDR3 consists of 14 residues. CDR3 coding DNA: TGTGCCAGTAGTATAAGGACATCCGGAAACACCATATATTTT. Protein: CASSIRTSGNTIYF.

This chain uses TRBV5-1 with TRBJ2-7, with unresolved D. The CDR3 runs 13 residues. Per germline, CDR1 SGHRS and CDR2 YFSETQ. Trimming stripped 1 base from V and 7 bases from J, with 12 bases between. The CDR3 protein is CASSLTHDEEQYF. As DNA, the CDR3 is TGCGCCAGCAGCTTGACCCACGATGAGGAGCAGTACTTC.

The chain joins TRBV12-3 or TRBV12-4 to TRBJ2-1; 11 nucleotides align to TRBD1. The CDR3 extends over 15 amino acids. V was pared by 5 bases and J by 8 bases, with 8 bases of the junction left unmatched. The CDR3 DNA reads as TGTGCCAGCAGTCTTGGGACAGGGGGTTCGGATGAGCAGTTCTTC. Translation gives CASSLGTGGSDEQFF.

Comments on this clonotype: A read error is likely here: a far larger clone is one base away. The V gene is TRBV7-8, the J gene TRBJ2-5; TRBD2 might be the D (5 bases). The germline gives CDR1 SGHVS, CDR2 FQNEAQ. Trimming stripped 6 bases from V and 1 base from J, with 15 bases between. The CDR3 runs 15 residues. CDR3 nucleotide sequence: TGTGCCAGCAGTCCCACGACGGACTCCCAAGAGACCCAGTACTTC. Amino acid sequence: CASSPTTDSQETQYF.

In this sample, this clonotype turned up a few times. The V call is TRBV28, the J call TRBJ2-1; D is unclear. The CDR3 is 11 residues long. V was shortened by 5 bases and J by 14 bases, with 13 bases between the two germline ends. Germline V CDR1 and CDR2: MDHEN, SYDVKM. The CDR3 region has the DNA TGTGCCAGCAGTCGGGCTTCTGGCGAGTTCTTC. This gives the protein CASSRASGEFF.

Comment on this clonotype: A read error may be the cause here, since a much bigger clone is one base away. The chain has TRBV6-2 or TRBV6-3 and TRBJ1-1, with TRBD1 matching 8 bases. This CDR3 region has 14 residues. Germline V lookup: CDR1 MNHEY, CDR2 SVGEGT. The CDR3 reads CASSQGQGLTEALF. The CDR3 DNA sequence: TGTGCCAGCAGTCAAGGACAGGGCCTCACTGAAGCTCTCTTT.

The chain links TRBV28 to TRBJ2-7; TRBD2 agrees at 10 bases. The V gene end was trimmed by 5 bases and the J gene end by 8 bases; junction bases not matched to a gene: 18. The CDR3 runs to 17 residues. Looked up from germline, CDR1 is MDHEN and CDR2 is SYDVKM. CDR3 DNA sequence: TGTGCCAGCAGTCCCTCCGGACTAGCGGATAAGCCTACGAAGCAGTACTTC. Protein: CASSPSGLADKPTKQYF.

This chain's CDR3 is CSATGTWGWQYF. CDR3 DNA sequence: TGCAGTGCAACGGGGACGTGGGGTTGGCAGTACTTC. V gene TRBV20-1 combines with J gene TRBJ2-7; possibly TRBD1 or TRBD2 for D (5 bases each). The CDR3 totals 12 residues. In germline, CDR1 is DFQATT, CDR2 SNEGSKA (reference sequence). Trimming left V 6 bases short and J 9 bases short, with 18 bases between.

With respect to this clonotype: One junction end disagrees with the germline gene, perhaps due to a read error. This chain uses TRBV14 with TRBJ2-7; D might be TRBD2 (5 bases). The CDR3 is 12 amino acids. CDR1 and CDR2 (germline): SGHDN, FVKESK. CDR3 bases: TGTGCCAGCAGCCTCTTCCCGGGGTACACACACTTC. This gives the protein CASSLFPGYTHF.

Ten or more counts support this clonotype. CDR3 DNA: TGTGCTAGTGGTTTGGTCAGGAGTGAAGGTCAGCCCCAGCATTTT. This sequence encodes CASGLVRSEGQPQHF. V is TRBV12-5 and J is TRBJ1-5; D not resolved. Germline CDR1 and CDR2: LGHNT and FRNRAP. CDR3 length equals 15 residues. Trimming stripped 0 bases from V and 6 bases from J, with 12 bases between. Full variable domain (remainder filled in from reference TRBV12-5 and TRBJ1-5): DARVTQTPRHKVTEMGQEVTMRCQPILGHNTVFWYRQTMMQGLELLAYFRNRAPLDDSGMPKDRFSAEMPDATLATLKIQPSEPRDSAVYFCASGLVRSEGQPQHFGDGTRLSIL.

Points on this clonotype: It may be a read error: a sequence one base away is much more abundant. The chain combines TRBV11-3 with TRBJ1-2, with 10 bases aligning to TRBD1. The CDR3 loop spans 16 amino acids. In germline, CDR1 is SGHNT, CDR2 YENEEA. For the CDR3, the DNA is TGTGCCGGCAGCTGGGGGACAGGGGTGCGAATCTATGGCTACACCTTC. Translated, it gives CAGSWGTGVRIYGYTF.

This clonotype was found a few times. V is TRBV24-1 and J is TRBJ1-2; the D gene is possibly TRBD1 (6 bases). Trimming removed 3 bases at V and 8 bases at J, with 12 bases between. The germline V gene has CDR1 KGHDR and CDR2 SFDVKD. This CDR3 is 13 amino acids long. The CDR3 nucleotides read TGTGCCACCAGTGATCCAGGGGCCGACGGCTACACCTTC. This codes for CATSDPGADGYTF.

The chain joins TRBV30 to TRBJ2-7; possibly TRBD2 for D (7 bases). The ends were cut back, 4 bases at V and 6 bases at J, with 16 bases in the middle. Germline CDR1 and CDR2: GTSNPN and SVGIG (reference sequence). CDR3 length equals 13 residues. This CDR3 is CAWTRGAGAEQYF. Here the CDR3 DNA reads TGTGCCTGGACCCGGGGGGCGGGGGCCGAGCAGTACTTC.

This clonotype was seen only a few times. One base away lies a much larger clone, so this may be a sequencing read error. The V and J genes are TRBV28 and TRBJ1-2; a possible D gene is TRBD1 (5 bases). The CDR3 spans 13 residues. The V gene's germline CDR1 is MDHEN and CDR2 SYDVKM. The V end was cut by 6 bases, the J end by 8 bases, with 16 bases between. CDR3 bases: TGTGCCAGCAGACCGGGCAGGGCCGAGGGCTACACCTTC. It is translated as CASRPGRAEGYTF.

The chain employs TRBV11-2 and TRBJ2-7, with 8 bases aligning to TRBD1. Trimming cost V 5 bases and J 3 bases; bases outside gene matches: 9. The CDR3 totals 15 residues. The germline gives CDR1 SGHAT, CDR2 FQNNGV. The CDR3 is CASSLAGTGLYEQYF. CDR3 DNA: TGTGCCAGCAGCCTCGCCGGGACAGGCCTCTACGAGCAGTACTTC. Based on the CDR3 plus reference TRBV11-2 and TRBJ2-7, the full variable domain is EAGVAQSPRYKIIEKRQSVAFWCNPISGHATLYWYQQILGQGPKLLIQFQNNGVVDDSQLPKDRFSAERLKGVDSTLKIQPAKLEDSAVYLCASSLAGTGLYEQYFGPGTRLTVT.

The chain links TRBV6-1 to TRBJ2-1; 8 positions agree with TRBD1. The CDR3 contains 16 residues. Germline V CDR1 and CDR2: MNHNS, SASEGT. Losses at the gene ends were 5 bases for V and 8 bases for J; bases not matched to a gene: 14. The CDR3 region has the DNA TGTGCCAGCAGTCCGCAGGGGGCGCGAAACGCCGATGAGCAGTTCTTC. Encoded protein: CASSPQGARNADEQFF.